Listed below are T cell receptor beta chains from one sample, sequenced in a study of blood T cells in healthy people across ages. From the 5' RACE reads, TCRdb called clonotypes with MiXCR, one entry per CDR3 protein. The sample records around 800,000 distinct CDR3 sequences, more than 40% being singletons. Sequenced material: blood. The origin of the receptors is a man aged 60-69 years in good health. Each CDR3 is given without its conserved first and last residue.

J | V | CDR3
TRBJ2-7 | TRBV28 | ASSGGGQGAYEQY
TRBJ2-1 | TRBV28 | ASSLGISHNEQF
TRBJ2-1 | TRBV6-6 | ASSFAASSYNEQF
TRBJ2-3 | TRBV20-1 | SARTNLRTDTQY
TRBJ2-2 | TRBV12-3/TRBV12-4 | ASSFPGSPGELF
TRBJ2-7 | TRBV28 | ASMTGDKYEQY
TRBJ2-3 | TRBV3-1 | ASSPTRTSIYTQY
TRBJ2-7 | TRBV12-3/TRBV12-4 | ASSPGLGIYEQY
TRBJ1-1 | TRBV5-1 | ASSITPRDAPEAF
TRBJ1-2 | TRBV7-6 | ASSSGTASYYGYT
TRBJ2-4 | TRBV7-2 | ASSQSSGATKNIQY
TRBJ2-5 | TRBV7-9 | SSSLTGRQETQY
TRBJ2-3 | TRBV29-1 | SAEGGSGGTQY
TRBJ2-6 | TRBV7-2 | ASRINRGKSGANVLT
- | TRBV25-1 | ASTPDASRTQY
TRBJ2-5 | TRBV2 | ASSVLGLGQETQY
TRBJ1-1 | TRBV6-2/TRBV6-3 | ASSYSTDRTNTEAF
TRBJ1-1 | TRBV5-1 | ASSPLGGTGTEAF
- | TRBV20-1 | SARVAGIQETQF
TRBJ2-5 | TRBV7-8 | ASQGETQY
TRBJ2-7 | TRBV4-1 | ASSQEEGGPYEQY
TRBJ1-1 | TRBV29-1 | SVFTGGPAEAF
TRBJ2-3 | TRBV4-3 | ASSQDWSETQY
TRBJ2-1 | TRBV28 | ASIAGTSPCEQF
TRBJ1-6 | TRBV2 | AGSREYNSPLH
TRBJ1-4 | TRBV4-3 | ASSHIRDRRNEKLF
TRBJ2-6 | TRBV4-3 | ASSQSYRVNSGANVLT
TRBJ2-5 | TRBV18 | ASSPPNRPQETQY
TRBJ2-1 | TRBV11-2 | ASSLVSSGRAYNEQF
TRBJ2-3 | TRBV20-1 | SARVYAGGLGDTQY
TRBJ2-3 | TRBV6-5 | ASRTLAGGSDTQY
TRBJ2-1 | TRBV20-1 | SARDTSGAFSYNEQF
TRBJ2-5 | TRBV6-2/TRBV6-3 | ASSYSSREERETQY
TRBJ1-1 | TRBV12-3/TRBV12-4 | ASTLVQGGLPEAF
TRBJ2-7 | TRBV6-2/TRBV6-3 | ASKGNYEQY
TRBJ1-2 | TRBV2 | ASSGGGSTYGYT
TRBJ2-5 | TRBV7-2 | ASSYPGLAGGRRETQY
TRBJ2-7 | TRBV24-1 | ATSAGGGRNEQY
TRBJ1-6 | TRBV18 | ASSSRQGRDSPLH
TRBJ1-2 | TRBV12-3/TRBV12-4 | ASSVWETYGYT
TRBJ1-1 | TRBV20-1 | SARGGRGRELNTEAF
TRBJ1-6 | TRBV27 | ATAGPYNSPLH
TRBJ1-1 | TRBV3-1 | ASSQVGGRTEAF
TRBJ2-1 | TRBV12-3/TRBV12-4 | ASSLTSGVVDEQF
TRBJ1-5 | TRBV15 | ATGFDNSNQPQH
TRBJ1-6 | TRBV7-2 | ASSLGELGGLVSPLH
TRBJ2-3 | TRBV5-1 | ASSSPRQGFTDTRY
TRBJ1-1 | TRBV12-3/TRBV12-4 | ASSRQEGAEAF
TRBJ2-3 | TRBV6-4 | ASSDSSLAGAGGTQY
TRBJ2-7 | TRBV7-9 | ASSLVRDMTYEQY
TRBJ2-5 | TRBV12-5 | ASGVQETQY
- | TRBV6-6 | ASSDPDRAETQY
TRBJ2-3 | TRBV7-2 | ASSPTLLAGSTDTQY
TRBJ2-4 | TRBV15 | ATSRRQGDIQY
TRBJ2-7 | TRBV4-3 | ASSQNPGQGVNGQY